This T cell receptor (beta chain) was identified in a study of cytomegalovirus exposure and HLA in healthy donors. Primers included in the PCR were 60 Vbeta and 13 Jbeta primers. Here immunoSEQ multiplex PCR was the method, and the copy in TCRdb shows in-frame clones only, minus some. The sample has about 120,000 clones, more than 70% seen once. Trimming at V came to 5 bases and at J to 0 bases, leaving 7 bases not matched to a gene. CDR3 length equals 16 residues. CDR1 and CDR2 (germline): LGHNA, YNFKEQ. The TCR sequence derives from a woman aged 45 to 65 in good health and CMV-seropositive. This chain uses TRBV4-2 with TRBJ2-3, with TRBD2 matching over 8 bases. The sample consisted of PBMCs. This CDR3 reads CASSSGLAPSTDTQYF. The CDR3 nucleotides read TGTGCCAGCAGCTCCGGACTAGCCCCCAGCACAGATACGCAGTATTTT.